This entry is about one T cell receptor (beta chain). The CDR3 totals 16 residues. Germline CDR1 is SGHRS and CDR2 is YFSETQ. The germline V and J ends were trimmed by 0 bases and 3 bases, with 16 bases remaining between them. Clones were sequenced by immunoSEQ multiplex PCR, and TCRdb holds only the in-frame ones, with some missing. The sample has under 85,000 clones; about 90% are singletons. These data are taken from a study of OX40 agonist ivuxolimab in advanced cancers. The material sequenced was CD4+ or CD8+ T cells sorted from blood, taken in a trial of the OX40 agonist ivuxolimab. The TCR sequence derives from an adult with an advanced solid tumor such as melanoma, head and neck, liver or kidney cancer. The V gene is TRBV5-1, the J gene TRBJ2-7, with a tentative D call TRBD2 (5 bases). Here the CDR3 DNA reads TGCGCCAGCAGCTTGGCCGGAGGCGGAAAATTCTACGAGCAGTACTTC. Translation: CASSLAGGGKFYEQYF.